This TCR beta chain was recorded in a study of technical replicates of blood from several donors. Assay used: immunoSEQ multiplex PCR; TCRdb lists only in-frame clones, some missing. The sample holds fewer than 20,000 clones; around 86% are singletons and the top ten take roughly 12%. The CDR3 is 12 amino acids. Germline lookup yields CDR1 SQVTM and CDR2 ANQGSEA. The J segment lost 11 bases and the V segment lost 6 bases, leaving 12 bases of the junction unmatched. The chain is built from TRBV29-1 and TRBJ2-5, with 7 bases that match TRBD2. The receptor was isolated from a human donor in good health. Sequenced: PBMCs. The CDR3 nucleotides are TGCAGCGTGGGCGGGAGTTCGAGGGAGCAGTACTTC. Its protein is CSVGGSSREQYF.